The 7 T cell receptor beta chains below were found in one sample sequenced in a study of siplizumab effects on memory and regulatory T cells. Assay: immunoSEQ multiplex PCR; the TCRdb copy retains only in-frame clones and omits some. The table lists about 120,000 clones, roughly 95% of them singletons. The specimen was non-Treg CD4+ T cells sorted from blood. The receptor set was obtained from a human donor in good health.

The chain couples TRBV4-3 to TRBJ2-3; D may be TRBD2 (7 bases). This CDR3 has 16 amino acids. Germline V gives CDR1 LGHNA, CDR2 YSLEER. The V end was cut by 4 bases, the J end by 1 base, with 15 bases between. CDR3 in amino acids: CASSPRGGAGTDTQYF. Written as DNA, the CDR3 is TGCGCCAGCAGCCCACGAGGGGGGGCCGGCACAGATACGCAGTATTTT.

A single count supports this clone. The chain uses TRBV5-6 and TRBJ2-7, with TRBD1 as a possible D gene (6 bases). V was cut by 4 bases and J by 0 bases, with 17 bases left in between. Germline lookup yields CDR1 SGHDT and CDR2 YYEEEE. The CDR3 has 16 amino acids. CDR3 nucleotides: TGTGCCAGCAGCGAGCGAGGACAGTCAATCTCCTACGAGCAGTACTTC. Translated, it gives CASSERGQSISYEQYF. Supplemented by reference TRBV5-6 and TRBJ2-7, the full variable domain reads DAGVTQSPTHLIKTRGQQVTLRCSPKSGHDTVSWYQQALGQGPQFIFQYYEEEERQRGNFPDRFSGHQFPNYSSELNVNALLLGDSALYLCASSERGQSISYEQYFGPGTRLTVT.

V gene TRBV6-6 combines with J gene TRBJ1-4; D gene uncertain. With 6 bases removed from V and 5 bases from J, the gap between germline ends came to 10 bases. Germline V gives CDR1 MNHNY, CDR2 SVGAGI (reference sequence). The CDR3 totals 13 residues. In DNA, the CDR3 is TGTGCCAGCAGGTGGGCCCAAAATGAAAAACTGTTTTTT. Protein: CASRWAQNEKLFF.

The V and J genes are TRBV4-1 and TRBJ1-5, with D possibly TRBD1 on 5 matching bases. The germline V and J ends were trimmed by 4 bases and 4 bases, with 14 bases remaining between them. This CDR3 is built from 15 residues. Germline V gives CDR1 MGHRA, CDR2 YSYEKL. CDR3 sequence reads: CASSRGRDQNQPQHF. The CDR3 coding sequence is TGCGCCAGCAGCCGCGGACGGGACCAGAATCAGCCCCAGCATTTT.

V is TRBV27 and J is TRBJ2-1, with a weak D call TRBD2 (5 bases). Trimming left V 2 bases short and J 3 bases short, with 11 bases between. The CDR3 length is 15 residues. CDR1 is MNHEY and CDR2 is SMNVEV in the germline V gene (reference sequence). The CDR3 bases are TGTGCCAGCAGTTTAGAGGGTCCAGACTACAATGAGCAGTTCTTC. This gives the protein CASSLEGPDYNEQFF.

This rearrangement joins TRBV14 to TRBJ2-6, with TRBD1 as a possible D gene (5 bases). Germline-derived CDR1 and CDR2 are SGHDN and FVKESK. CDR3 length equals 15 residues. V was shortened by 6 bases and J by 2 bases, with 11 bases between the two germline ends. CDR3 sequence (DNA): TGTGCCAGCAGTCTACAGGCCACTGGGGCCAACGTCCTGACTTTC. This gives the protein CASSLQATGANVLTF.

The chain recombines TRBV25-1 with TRBJ2-4, with 10 bases matching TRBD2. V trimming: 6 bases; J trimming: 1 base; junction bases outside the gene matches: 9. The CDR3 runs to 17 residues. CDR1 is MGHDK and CDR2 is SYGVNS in the germline V gene. As DNA, the CDR3 is TGTGCCAGCAGCTCTAGCGGGGGATCGACGGCCAAAAACATTCAGTACTTC. Its protein product is CASSSSGGSTAKNIQYF. Filled out from reference TRBV25-1 and TRBJ2-4, the complete variable domain reads EADIYQTPRYLVIGTGKKITLECSQTMGHDKMYWYQQDPGMELHLIHYSYGVNSTEKGDLSSESTVSRIRTEHFPLTLESARPSHTSQYLCASSSSGGSTAKNIQYFGAGTRLSVL.